Each of the 19 T cell receptor beta chains below was sequenced from the same sample in a study of blood T cell repertoires in COVID-19. Only in-frame clones appear in the TCRdb table, and some are missing; sequencing was by immunoSEQ multiplex PCR. The sample contains approximately 94,000 clones, around four fifths of which appear only once. Sample: peripheral blood. These receptor sequences come from a man between 45 and 60 years old with active or convalescent COVID-19.

The genes are TRBV2 and TRBJ1-1, with TRBD1 as a possible D gene (5 bases). There are 13 residues in the CDR3. V was trimmed by 5 bases and J by 1 base, leaving 8 bases between them. Germline values: CDR1 SNHLY, CDR2 FYNNEI. The CDR3 protein is CASSNRQNTEAFF. DNA for the CDR3: TGTGCCAGCAGTAACAGGCAGAACACTGAAGCTTTCTTT.

The rearrangement links TRBV5-1 to TRBJ2-3; the match to TRBD2 covers 9 bases. Germline trimming cut 0 bases from V and 6 bases from J; bases unmatched to any gene: 8. Germline values: CDR1 SGHRS, CDR2 YFSETQ. This CDR3 contains 16 residues. CDR3 sequence: CASSLAEAGGTDTQYF. In nucleotides, the CDR3 is TGCGCCAGCAGCTTGGCGGAAGCGGGAGGAACGGATACGCAGTATTTT.

CDR3 nucleotides: TGTGCCTGGAGTTCCGGACTAGCGGGATACAATGAGCAGTTCTTC. It codes for CAWSSGLAGYNEQFF. This chain connects TRBV30 to TRBJ2-1; the match to TRBD2 covers 12 bases. V was pared by 2 bases and J by 4 bases, with 3 bases of the junction left unmatched. Germline V gene data show CDR1 as GTSNPN and CDR2 as SVGIG (reference sequence). This CDR3 region has 15 residues.

The V gene is TRBV6-2 or TRBV6-3, the J gene TRBJ2-7, with 11 bases that match TRBD2. With V trimmed by 0 bases and J by 5 bases, 15 bases remained unmatched. Germline V gene data show CDR1 as MNHEY and CDR2 as SVGEGT. CDR3 length equals 19 residues. This CDR3 is CASSYSIELAGVLGDEQYF. CDR3 coding DNA: TGTGCCAGCAGTTACTCGATAGAACTAGCGGGAGTGTTAGGCGACGAGCAGTACTTC.

V gene TRBV11-1 combines with J gene TRBJ2-5, with D possibly being TRBD2 (6 bases). CDR1 and CDR2 (germline): SGHAT, FQDESV (reference sequence). This CDR3 comprises 16 residues. V was cut by 0 bases and J by 4 bases, with 15 bases left in between. CDR3 bases: TGTGCCAGCAGCTTAGCGCTTTGGAGGGGTGGAGAGACCCAGTACTTC. Encoded protein: CASSLALWRGGETQYF. Supplemented by reference TRBV11-1 and TRBJ2-5, the full variable domain reads EAEVAQSPRYKITEKSQAVAFWCDPISGHATLYWYRQILGQGPELLVQFQDESVVDDSQLPKDRFSAERLKGVDSTLKIQPAELGDSAMYLCASSLALWRGGETQYFGPGTRLLVL.

The J gene is TRBJ2-1, the V gene TRBV7-3, with 7 bases identical to TRBD2. CDR3 length: 16 residues. Per the germline V gene, CDR1 is SGHTA and CDR2 is FQGTGA. The ends lost 2 bases at V and 3 bases at J; junction bases unmatched: 7. The DNA for the CDR3 is TGTGCCAGCAGCTTAGTGGCGGGAGCTAACTACAATGAGCAGTTCTTC. This gives the protein CASSLVAGANYNEQFF.

The chain employs TRBV9 and TRBJ1-1; weak D call: TRBD1 (6 bases). Trimming took 4 bases from V and 4 from J, leaving 14 bases between them. The CDR3 runs to 14 residues. CDR1 and CDR2 (germline): SGDLS, YYNGEE. CDR3 residues: CASSQQGISTEAFF. In nucleotides, the CDR3 is TGTGCCAGCAGCCAACAGGGAATTAGCACTGAAGCTTTCTTT.

CDR3 sequence reads: CASSPPGQTNNSPLHF. The CDR3, as DNA: TGTGCCAGTAGTCCCCCGGGACAGACGAATAATTCACCCCTCCACTTT. This chain connects TRBV19 to TRBJ1-6; 7 bases are a match to TRBD1. Germline V lookup: CDR1 LNHDA, CDR2 SQIVND (reference sequence). The CDR3 sequence is 16 residues long. With V trimmed by 5 bases and J by 5 bases, 9 bases remained unmatched.

The chain has TRBV10-3 and TRBJ2-5; D call uncertain. The germline V gene encodes CDR1 ENHRY and CDR2 SYGVKD. This CDR3 is 13 amino acids long. Trimming took off 4 bases at V and 5 bases at J, with 11 bases between the two ends. CDR3 amino acids: CAISGVLWETQYF. CDR3 coding DNA: TGTGCCATCAGTGGCGTCCTCTGGGAGACCCAGTACTTC.

The J gene is TRBJ2-7, the V gene TRBV2; 11 positions agree with TRBD1. The length of the CDR3 is 15 residues. Germline values: CDR1 SNHLY, CDR2 FYNNEI. The ends lost 6 bases at V and 6 bases at J; junction bases unmatched: 10. Here the CDR3 DNA reads TGTGCCAGCAGGCATAACCCGGGACAGGGGGGCGAGCAGTACTTC. Translating gives CASRHNPGQGGEQYF.

The chain employs TRBV10-2 and TRBJ2-7; 9 positions agree with TRBD2. J gave up 1 base and V 3 bases, and 7 bases lay outside the gene matches. There are 16 residues in the CDR3. Germline V gene data show CDR1 as WSHSY and CDR2 as SAAADI. Written as DNA, the CDR3 is TGCGCCAGCAGTGACCGGGCTAGCGGGAAATCCTACGAGCAGTACTTC. Protein product: CASSDRASGKSYEQYF.

The DNA for the CDR3 is TGTGCCAGCAGTGTAGTCCAGCGGGAGCAGTTCTTC. The encoded protein is CASSVVQREQFF. V is TRBV12-3 or TRBV12-4 and J is TRBJ2-1; D may be TRBD2 (5 bases). This CDR3 contains 12 residues. V was cut by 5 bases and J by 10 bases, with 12 bases left in between.

The J gene is TRBJ1-1, the V gene TRBV5-1; D possibly corresponds to TRBD1 (5 bases). Germline CDR1 is SGHRS and CDR2 is YFSETQ. The CDR3 has 16 residues. The V end lost 2 bases, the J end lost 1 base, and 15 bases lay between the germline ends. The CDR3 loop reads CASSFSWGPSNTEAFF. DNA for the CDR3: TGCGCCAGCAGCTTTAGTTGGGGCCCGTCGAACACTGAAGCTTTCTTT.

The chain couples TRBV3-1 (or the pseudogene TRBV3-2) to TRBJ1-2; 8 bases map to TRBD1. V shed 1 base, J shed 4 bases, and the junction held 5 bases outside the gene matches. This CDR3 contains 15 residues. Germline V gene lookup returns CDR1 LGHDT and CDR2 YNNKEL (reference sequence). DNA for the CDR3: TGTGCCAGCAGCCAAGCTGGACAGGGCTTCTATGGCTACACCTTC. Translation gives CASSQAGQGFYGYTF.

The rearrangement links TRBV7-2 to TRBJ2-5; D not certain. The V end was cut by 1 base, the J end by 7 bases, with 13 bases between. The germline CDR1 and CDR2 sequences are SGHTA and FQGNSA. The CDR3 extends over 14 amino acids. Here the CDR3 DNA reads TGTGCCAGCAGCTTAGTTCGCAGAGGCGCGACCCAGTACTTC. Its protein is CASSLVRRGATQYF. Combining the CDR3 with reference TRBV7-2 and TRBJ2-5 gives the whole variable domain GAGVSQSPSNKVTEKGKDVELRCDPISGHTALYWYRQSLGQGLEFLIYFQGNSAPDKSGLPSDRFSAERTGGSVSTLTIQRTQQEDSAVYLCASSLVRRGATQYFGPGTRLLVL.

This chain uses TRBV6-5 with TRBJ2-7; 8 bases are shared with TRBD1. V gave up 0 bases and J gave up 7 bases; unmatched junction bases: 11. Germline-derived CDR1 and CDR2 are MNHEY and SVGAGI. The CDR3 loop spans 16 amino acids. The CDR3 bases are TGTGCCAGCAGTTACTCTCCTTCGGACAGGGACGAAGAGCAGTACTTC. Translation gives CASSYSPSDRDEEQYF.

The J gene is TRBJ1-2, the V gene TRBV27, with D possibly TRBD1 on 6 matching bases. V was trimmed by 3 bases and J by 4 bases, leaving 12 bases between them. Per the germline V gene, CDR1 is MNHEY and CDR2 is SMNVEV (reference sequence). This CDR3 is built from 14 residues. The CDR3 here is CASSFGGGGYGYTF. CDR3 nucleotides: TGTGCCAGCAGTTTTGGAGGGGGGGGCTATGGCTACACCTTC.

This clone has ten or more counts. The chain couples TRBV6-2 or TRBV6-3 to TRBJ2-1; D gene ambiguous. The CDR3 contains 12 residues. Germline V gene sequence: CDR1 MNHEY, CDR2 SVGEGT. V was cut by 6 bases and J by 8 bases, with 11 bases left in between. CDR3: CASSPIGDEQFF. CDR3 DNA: TGTGCCAGCAGCCCAATAGGAGATGAGCAGTTCTTC.

The chain employs TRBV9 and TRBJ1-6; TRBD1 might be the D (6 bases). This CDR3 has 15 residues. Per germline, CDR1 SGDLS and CDR2 YYNGEE. V lost 5 bases, J lost 7 bases, and 16 bases lay in between. CDR3 nucleotide sequence: TGTGCCAGCAGTTTACTCGGACAGTTCAATTCACCCCTCCACTTT. It specifies CASSLLGQFNSPLHF.